The clone carrying this T cell receptor (beta chain) occurred a few times. This sample was taken from a study of control samples from healthy donors and cancer patients. The CDR3 consists of 13 residues. Germline V gene lookup returns CDR1 SGHRS and CDR2 YFSETQ. V lost 4 bases, J lost 11 bases, and 4 bases stayed unmatched. Produced via immunoSEQ multiplex PCR; TCRdb's table is partial and in-frame only. Of around 20,000 clones listed, about four fifths are singletons. The chain combines TRBV5-1 with TRBJ2-7, with TRBD2 matching 15 bases. The TCR comes from a man older than 75 with head and neck cancer. The sequencing input was PBMCs. The DNA of the CDR3 is TGCGCCAGCAGCGTGGGGACTAGCGGGGGGAAGTACTTC. Amino acid sequence: CASSVGTSGGKYF.